This note documents a single T cell receptor (beta chain) sequence. The antigen is unknown. The data were obtained in a study of blood T cells in healthy people across ages. Findings and limits, study-wide: A roughly linear fall in TCR beta diversity per million T cells was seen with increasing age.

Looked up from germline, CDR1 is SEHNR and CDR2 is FQNEAQ (reference sequence). The CDR3 has 16 residues. Trimming took off 3 bases at V and 8 bases at J, with 22 bases between the two ends. A second PCR, run for about 7 to 11 cycles, used a sample-barcoded 5' primer plus a J-beta primer mix. MiXCR, applied by TCRdb to the 5' RACE reads, yields one record per CDR3 protein. The table records around 580,000 distinct CDR3 sequences, 45% to 55% of them present only once. This TCR derives from an elderly man in good health. Material for sequencing was blood. The chain is built from TRBV7-9 and TRBJ1-2; D is possibly TRBD1 (5 bases). The CDR3 nucleotides are TGTGCCAGCAGCTTCTCTACGGGGCCGGGGTCGGGGGGCTACACCTTC. This sequence encodes CASSFSTGPGSGGYTF.